The 18 T cell receptor beta chains listed next were all sequenced from one sample in a study of blood T cell repertoires in COVID-19. Sequenced by immunoSEQ multiplex PCR; TCRdb stores in-frame clones only, minus some. This sample has roughly 74,000 clones, with roughly 86% found just once. Sequencing was performed on peripheral blood. The receptor source for this set is a man between 65 and 85 years old with acute or convalescent COVID-19.

This chain joins TRBV5-1 and TRBJ1-5; D gene uncertain. This CDR3 has 14 residues. Germline CDR1 reads SGHRS; CDR2 reads YFSETQ. Trimming shortened V by 0 bases and J by 6 bases, and 10 bases separated the two germline ends. CDR3 region: CASSLGGLGQPQHF. CDR3 in DNA: TGCGCCAGCAGCTTGGGAGGGTTGGGTCAGCCCCAGCATTTT.

V usage is TRBV28 and J usage is TRBJ2-1; TRBD2 agrees at 11 bases. Trimming removed 6 bases from V and 6 bases from J; junction bases left unmatched: 7. Germline V CDR1 and CDR2: MDHEN, SYDVKM. The length of the CDR3 is 15 residues. CDR3 DNA: TGTGCCAGCAGGATAGGGACTAGCGGAGGCAATGAGCAGTTCTTC. It translates to CASRIGTSGGNEQFF.

The chain carries TRBV9 and TRBJ2-1; the match to TRBD2 covers 7 bases. The germline gives CDR1 SGDLS, CDR2 YYNGEE. V lost 3 bases, J lost 0 bases, and 6 bases stayed unmatched. The CDR3 runs 16 residues. CDR3 region: CASSAVAGRSYNEQFF. In DNA form, the CDR3 reads TGTGCCAGCAGCGCCGTAGCGGGCCGCTCCTACAATGAGCAGTTCTTC.

The chain links TRBV5-1 to TRBJ1-3; no reliable D call. This CDR3 is 15 amino acids long. V lost 7 bases, J lost 0 bases, and 14 bases lay in between. Germline CDR1 SGHRS, CDR2 YFSETQ. The CDR3 DNA follows: TGCGCCAGCCAACCCGGCGGGCGCTCTGGAAACACCATATATTTT. This encodes CASQPGGRSGNTIYF. The whole variable domain, remainder taken from reference TRBV5-1 and TRBJ1-3, is KAGVTQTPRYLIKTRGQQVTLSCSPISGHRSVSWYQQTPGQGLQFLFEYFSETQRNKGNFPGRFSGRQFSNSRSEMNVSTLELGDSALYLCASQPGGRSGNTIYFGEGSWLTVV.

J is TRBJ2-7 and V is TRBV5-5; 7 nucleotides align to TRBD1. Per germline, CDR1 SGHKS and CDR2 YYEKEE (reference sequence). This CDR3 has 14 residues. Unmatched junction bases numbered 7, after V lost 7 bases and J lost 0 bases. CDR3 coding DNA: TGTGCCAGCGGTGAGGGGGCGAGCTCCTACGAGCAGTACTTC. Translating it yields CASGEGASSYEQYF.

The chain is built from TRBV12-3 or TRBV12-4 and TRBJ1-1, with no clear D. This CDR3 comprises 13 residues. Between the trimmed V and J ends, which lost 4 bases and 5 bases, there was a span of 11 bases. Here the CDR3 DNA reads TGTGCCAGCAGTTCCACTAGGAGGACTGAAGCTTTCTTT. Translated: CASSSTRRTEAFF.

In this sample, this clone turned up a few times. The chain employs TRBV5-1 and TRBJ1-1; 8 bases map to TRBD1. This CDR3 region has 15 residues. After removal of 0 bases from V and 1 base from J, the junction contained 2 bases not matched to a gene. Germline assignment: CDR1 SGHRS and CDR2 YFSETQ. As DNA, the CDR3 is TGCGCCAGCAGCTTGGCCGGGACAGGGAACACTGAAGCTTTCTTT. Encoded protein: CASSLAGTGNTEAFF. The full variable domain, with the rest looked up from reference TRBV5-1 and TRBJ1-1, is KAGVTQTPRYLIKTRGQQVTLSCSPISGHRSVSWYQQTPGQGLQFLFEYFSETQRNKGNFPGRFSGRQFSNSRSEMNVSTLELGDSALYLCASSLAGTGNTEAFFGQGTRLTVV.

The CDR3 reads CASSTSGVYEQYF. CDR3 bases: TGTGCCAGCAGTACTAGCGGGGTATACGAGCAGTACTTC. This sequence joins TRBV2 and TRBJ2-7; 10 bases match TRBD2. The CDR3 loop spans 13 amino acids. V dropped 5 bases and J dropped 4; count of bases not matched to a gene: 2. Per the germline V gene, CDR1 is SNHLY and CDR2 is FYNNEI.

The CDR3: CSVSRGPNYGYTF. The DNA for the CDR3 is TGCAGTGTTAGTAGAGGTCCCAACTATGGCTACACCTTC. The chain carries TRBV20-1 and TRBJ1-2, with D hard to call. V dropped 7 bases and J dropped 2 bases, with 14 bases sitting between them. CDR3 length: 13 amino acids. CDR1 and CDR2 (germline): DFQATT, SNEGSKA (reference sequence).

J is TRBJ1-1 and V is TRBV6-5; unclear D gene. V was shortened by 5 bases and J by 0 bases, with 13 bases between the two germline ends. Germline CDR1 is MNHEY and CDR2 is SVGAGI. This CDR3 is 15 amino acids long. CDR3 bases: TGTGCCAGCAGTCCGCGGATGGCCATGAACACTGAAGCTTTCTTT. Its protein product is CASSPRMAMNTEAFF.

The V call is TRBV10-2, the J call TRBJ2-1; D is perhaps TRBD2 (5 bases). The germline gives CDR1 WSHSY, CDR2 SAAADI. V lost 3 bases and J 13 bases, leaving 10 bases between the germline ends. CDR3 length: 11 amino acids. This CDR3 is CASSEGSPQFF. The CDR3 DNA is TGCGCCAGCAGTGAAGGGAGTCCACAGTTCTTC.

The rearrangement joins TRBV7-2 to TRBJ1-2, with a weak D call TRBD1 (6 bases). The V end lost 4 bases, the J end lost 4 bases, and 13 bases lay between the germline ends. The germline gives CDR1 SGHTA, CDR2 FQGNSA. The CDR3 sequence is 14 residues long. Here the CDR3 DNA reads TGTGCCAGCAGCTCGATGGGACACCTCTATGGCTACACCTTC. It encodes CASSSMGHLYGYTF. Complete variable domain (other parts from reference TRBV7-2 and TRBJ1-2): GAGVSQSPSNKVTEKGKDVELRCDPISGHTALYWYRQSLGQGLEFLIYFQGNSAPDKSGLPSDRFSAERTGGSVSTLTIQRTQQEDSAVYLCASSSMGHLYGYTFGSGTRLTVV.

V is TRBV19 and J is TRBJ1-5, with 8 bases lining up with TRBD1. Germline lookup yields CDR1 LNHDA and CDR2 SQIVND (reference sequence). V dropped 3 bases and J dropped 3; count of bases not matched to a gene: 7. This CDR3 contains 16 residues. The CDR3 spells CASSIRAGGHNQPQHF. The CDR3 DNA reads as TGTGCCAGTAGTATTAGGGCAGGGGGCCACAATCAGCCCCAGCATTTT.

This chain uses TRBV7-2 with TRBJ2-7, with TRBD2 matching 9 bases. The germline gives CDR1 SGHTA, CDR2 FQGNSA. This CDR3 is 14 amino acids long. V lost 5 bases, J lost 4 bases, and 6 bases stayed unmatched. The CDR3 DNA reads as TGTGCCAGCAGCCTCTCTAGCGGGGAGTACGAGCAGTACTTC. Its translation: CASSLSSGEYEQYF.

This clone was seen a handful of times. The CDR3 region has the DNA TGCGCCAGCAGCCAAGATCGTCTAGCGGGGCTGTTTTTT. This translates into CASSQDRLAGLFF. The chain recombines TRBV4-3 with TRBJ2-2; 8 bases match TRBD2. Germline CDR1 and CDR2: LGHNA and YSLEER. This CDR3 comprises 13 residues. The V gene end was trimmed by 0 bases and the J gene end by 13 bases; junction bases not matched to a gene: 4.

The chain combines TRBV9 with TRBJ2-1; TRBD2 matches at 8 bases. The ends lost 1 base at V and 4 bases at J; junction bases unmatched: 1. This CDR3 is 14 amino acids long. Germline CDR1 reads SGDLS; CDR2 reads YYNGEE. The CDR3 reads CASSVTGGYNEQFF. The CDR3 nucleotides are TGTGCCAGCAGCGTAACGGGGGGGTACAATGAGCAGTTCTTC. Full variable domain (outside the CDR3, taken from reference TRBV9 and TRBJ2-1): DSGVTQTPKHLITATGQRVTLRCSPRSGDLSVYWYQQSLDQGLQFLIQYYNGEERAKGNILERFSAQQFPDLHSELNLSSLELGDSALYFCASSVTGGYNEQFFGPGTRLTVL.

The chain combines TRBV18 with TRBJ1-6, with D possibly being TRBD1 (6 bases). Germline CDR1 and CDR2: KGHSH and LQKENI. V lost 5 bases and J lost 8, with 13 bases in between. This CDR3 spans 14 amino acids. CDR3 nucleotides: TGTGCCAGCTCATCGACAGGACTTGATTCACCCCTCCACTTT. Its protein product is CASSSTGLDSPLHF.

This sequence joins TRBV19 and TRBJ1-2, with D unresolved. V shed 3 bases and J shed 2 bases, with 13 bases lying between them. Germline-derived CDR1 and CDR2 are LNHDA and SQIVND (reference sequence). The CDR3 consists of 15 residues. The CDR3 spells CASSIRGTLNYGYTF. The CDR3 DNA reads TGTGCCAGTAGTATCCGCGGAACCCTAAACTATGGCTACACCTTC.